A single sample is the source of the 20 T cell receptor beta chains below, sequenced in a study of cytomegalovirus exposure and HLA in healthy donors. With 60 Vbeta and 13 Jbeta primers, the PCR was carried out. Here immunoSEQ multiplex PCR was the method, and the copy in TCRdb shows in-frame clones only, minus some. The sample holds about 260,000 clones, roughly 81% seen once. Input material: PBMCs. These receptors were obtained from a woman aged 40 to 50 in good health and CMV-seropositive.

The V call is TRBV30, the J call TRBJ1-2, with a weak D call TRBD1 (6 bases). This CDR3 region has 17 residues. Germline CDR1 is GTSNPN and CDR2 is SVGIG (reference sequence). Between the trimmed V and J ends, which lost 4 bases and 6 bases, there was a span of 27 bases. CDR3 sequence: CAWTRRGGMFRLDGYTF. DNA for the CDR3: TGTGCCTGGACCCGCAGAGGGGGTATGTTCCGGTTGGATGGCTACACCTTC.

A single count supports this clone. This sequence joins TRBV7-2 and TRBJ2-5, with D tentatively TRBD1 (5 bases). V dropped 2 bases and J dropped 1 base, with 20 bases sitting between them. The germline gives CDR1 SGHTA, CDR2 FQGNSA. This CDR3 spans 18 amino acids. CDR3 amino acids: CASSLNPVTATLQETQYF. As DNA, the CDR3 is TGTGCCAGCAGCTTAAATCCCGTGACAGCAACTCTCCAAGAGACCCAGTACTTC.

This clone was counted a few times. The CDR3 loop is CASSVLGLGSNQPQHF. The DNA for the CDR3 is TGTGCCAGCAGTGTCCTGGGGCTTGGGAGCAATCAGCCCCAGCATTTT. The chain recombines TRBV28 with TRBJ1-5; possible D gene TRBD1, 5 bases. This CDR3 is built from 16 residues. Germline V CDR1 and CDR2: MDHEN, SYDVKM. Deletions cut 5 bases from V and 1 base from J, with 15 bases between.

The chain combines TRBV19 with TRBJ2-3, with TRBD2 identical over 7 bases. Germline V lookup: CDR1 LNHDA, CDR2 SQIVND (reference sequence). This CDR3 comprises 14 residues. V was pared by 10 bases and J by 4 bases, with 11 bases of the junction left unmatched. CDR3 in DNA: TGTGCCACCAAGTTGGGAGGGCTTCCAGATACGCAGTATTTT. Translating gives CATKLGGLPDTQYF.

Only a few counts were recorded for this clone. The chain carries TRBV29-1 and TRBJ2-1; 10 bases fit TRBD2. This CDR3 contains 13 residues. CDR1 SQVTM and CDR2 ANQGSEA come from the germline V gene. Trimming at V came to 7 bases and at J to 5 bases, leaving 5 bases not matched to a gene. In nucleotides, the CDR3 is TGCAGCGAGCGGACTAGCGGACACAATGAGCAGTTCTTC. Its translation is CSERTSGHNEQFF.

The chain employs TRBV6-6 and TRBJ1-2; tentative D call: TRBD1 (6 bases). Looked up from germline, CDR1 is MNHNY and CDR2 is SVGAGI (reference sequence). V gave up 6 bases and J gave up 4 bases, with 9 bases separating them. CDR3 size: 12 residues. CDR3 protein: CASRLDSYGYTF. CDR3 DNA sequence: TGTGCCAGCAGGTTGGACAGCTATGGCTACACCTTC.

The chain is built from TRBV29-1 and TRBJ1-1, with TRBD1 matching over 8 bases. Germline loops: CDR1 SQVTM, CDR2 ANQGSEA. The trim removed 5 bases at V and 0 bases at J, leaving 2 bases unmatched. This CDR3 comprises 13 residues. The CDR3 DNA reads as TGCAGCGTTTACAGGGGGGTGAACACTGAAGCTTTCTTT. Translation gives CSVYRGVNTEAFF. The variable domain in full, with the rest retrieved from reference TRBV29-1 and TRBJ1-1, is SAVISQKPSRDICQRGTSLTIQCQVDSQVTMMFWYRQQPGQSLTLIATANQGSEATYESGFVIDKFPISRPNLTFSTLTVSNMSPEDSSIYLCSVYRGVNTEAFFGQGTRLTVV.

V gene TRBV9 combines with J gene TRBJ2-1, with 7 positions matching TRBD1. The V and J ends lost 2 bases and 5 bases, in that order; junction bases with no gene match: 16. Germline CDR1 and CDR2: SGDLS and YYNGEE. The CDR3 is made up of 18 amino acids. In DNA, the CDR3 is TGTGCCAGCAGCGTTTTTCCCACATCGCTCGGGACAGACAATGAGCAGTTCTTC. This sequence encodes CASSVFPTSLGTDNEQFF. The whole variable domain, remainder taken from reference TRBV9 and TRBJ2-1, is DSGVTQTPKHLITATGQRVTLRCSPRSGDLSVYWYQQSLDQGLQFLIQYYNGEERAKGNILERFSAQQFPDLHSELNLSSLELGDSALYFCASSVFPTSLGTDNEQFFGPGTRLTVL.

The chain has TRBV11-2 and TRBJ2-5; D gene uncertain. V lost 4 bases and J lost 1, with 10 bases in between. The CDR3 loop spans 14 amino acids. CDR1 is SGHAT, CDR2 FQNNGV, per germline. The CDR3 sequence: CASSSHSVQETQYF. Here the CDR3 DNA reads TGTGCCAGCAGCTCTCATAGTGTCCAAGAGACCCAGTACTTC.

CDR3 sequence: CASSQGRGRWTNEKLFF. In DNA form, the CDR3 reads TGTGCCAGCAGTCAAGGCAGGGGGCGTTGGACTAATGAAAAACTGTTTTTT. The chain uses TRBV27 and TRBJ1-4, with 8 bases fitting TRBD1. CDR1 and CDR2 (germline): MNHEY, SMNVEV (reference sequence). This CDR3 contains 17 residues. V shed 5 bases and J 2 bases; nucleotides not matched to a gene: 10.

This clone appeared a few times. CDR3 region: CASSLGANEQFF. CDR3 coding DNA: TGTGCCAGCAGCTTAGGGGCCAATGAGCAGTTCTTC. The rearrangement uses TRBV7-9 and TRBJ2-1; no reliable D call. The CDR3 is 12 amino acids. Trimming pared 1 base from V and 6 bases from J, leaving 4 bases between. Germline CDR1 is SEHNR and CDR2 is FQNEAQ (reference sequence).

This clone was detected a few times. The V gene is TRBV6-1, the J gene TRBJ1-5; TRBD1 is a possible D gene (5 bases). This CDR3 has 14 residues. Trimming stripped 5 bases from V and 5 bases from J, with 13 bases between. In germline, CDR1 is MNHNS, CDR2 SASEGT. CDR3 in amino acids: CASSHPTRDQPQHF. DNA of the CDR3: TGTGCCAGCAGTCACCCCACCAGGGATCAGCCCCAGCATTTT.

The chain joins TRBV27 to TRBJ2-1; 8 bases are shared with TRBD1. V lost 3 bases to trimming and J lost 3 bases; unmatched junction nucleotides: 7. Germline V gene data show CDR1 as MNHEY and CDR2 as SMNVEV (reference sequence). The CDR3 loop spans 16 amino acids. The CDR3 loop is CASSFGSGTGYNEQFF. Here the CDR3 DNA reads TGTGCCAGCAGTTTTGGTTCCGGGACAGGCTACAATGAGCAGTTCTTC.

In this sample, this clone turned up a few times. This chain links TRBV19 with TRBJ1-5; 9 positions match TRBD1. V shed 6 bases and J 7 bases; nucleotides not matched to a gene: 10. The CDR3 has 15 amino acids. Germline loops: CDR1 LNHDA, CDR2 SQIVND (reference sequence). The CDR3 bases are TGTGCCAGTAGAACCGGGGACAGGGAAGGACAGCCCCAGCATTTT. Protein sequence: CASRTGDREGQPQHF.

This sequence joins TRBV15 and TRBJ2-1; D is unresolved. V was pared by 3 bases and J by 7 bases, with 4 bases between. The V gene's germline CDR1 is LNHNV and CDR2 YYDKDF (reference sequence). The CDR3 runs 11 residues. CDR3 protein: CATSRANEQFF. For the CDR3, the DNA is TGTGCCACCAGCAGGGCAAATGAGCAGTTCTTC.

The chain recombines TRBV5-1 with TRBJ2-6; no reliable D call. The CDR3 is 16 residues long. The germline gives CDR1 SGHRS, CDR2 YFSETQ. The V end was cut by 0 bases, the J end by 1 base, with 8 bases between. In nucleotides, the CDR3 is TGCGCCAGCAGCTTGGCCTGGAGATCTGGGGCCAACGTCCTGACTTTC. It translates to CASSLAWRSGANVLTF.

This clone turned up a few times. J is TRBJ1-3 and V is TRBV11-3, with D perhaps matching TRBD1 (6 bases). The CDR3 is made up of 13 amino acids. Deletions cut 3 bases from V and 8 bases from J, with 11 bases between. Per the germline V gene, CDR1 is SGHNT and CDR2 is YENEEA. The CDR3 reads CASSFGRGDTIYF. In nucleotides, the CDR3 is TGTGCCAGCAGCTTCGGCAGGGGAGACACCATATATTTT.

This chain uses TRBV5-1 with TRBJ1-1; D might be TRBD1 (5 bases). Germline V gene sequence: CDR1 SGHRS, CDR2 YFSETQ. Trimming shortened V by 0 bases and J by 4 bases, and 13 bases separated the two germline ends. The CDR3 is 15 residues long. CDR3 DNA: TGCGCCAGCAGCTTGGCGGGGGAAAAGGGCACTGAAGCTTTCTTT. It specifies CASSLAGEKGTEAFF.

This chain uses TRBV28 with TRBJ1-2; D not certain. CDR3 size: 13 residues. Germline assignment: CDR1 MDHEN and CDR2 SYDVKM. V gave up 4 bases and J gave up 5 bases, with 11 bases separating them. CDR3 nucleotide sequence: TGTGCCAGCAGTTCGGTCGCTCCTTATGGCTACACCTTC. Its translation: CASSSVAPYGYTF.

The chain couples TRBV25-1 to TRBJ2-5; no clear D. The CDR3 consists of 16 residues. Per germline, CDR1 MGHDK and CDR2 SYGVNS. The germline V and J ends were trimmed by 5 bases and 1 base, with 17 bases remaining between them. The CDR3 sequence is CASSPTEFIGQETQYF. DNA of the CDR3: TGTGCCAGCAGTCCCACGGAGTTTATTGGCCAAGAGACCCAGTACTTC.